Following are 30 T cell receptor beta chains from one sample sequenced in a study of memory CD4+ T cells and cytomegalovirus serostatus. The protocol was immunoSEQ multiplex PCR, while the TCRdb copy is restricted to in-frame clones and leaves out a portion. The table records about 58,000 clones, 82% of them present only once. Single viable CD3+CD4+CD8-CD45RO+ cells were sorted as the memory CD4+ T cells. Sequenced: memory CD4+ T cells from blood. Receptor source: an adult in good health and CMV-seronegative. Some clones in this sample may be carry-over from other donors' samples.

The V and J genes are TRBV9 and TRBJ2-3, with 8 bases identical to TRBD2. After removal of 2 bases from V and 4 bases from J, the junction contained 6 bases not matched to a gene. Germline CDR1 is SGDLS and CDR2 is YYNGEE. The CDR3 consists of 15 residues. The CDR3 region has the DNA TGTGCCAGCAGCGTTCTAACGGGAGGGGCAGATACGCAGTATTTT. This encodes CASSVLTGGADTQYF.

This clone was recorded only once. The chain combines TRBV5-8 with TRBJ2-1; possible D gene TRBD2, 5 bases. Trimming pared 5 bases from V and 7 bases from J, leaving 22 bases between. Germline V gives CDR1 SGHTS, CDR2 YDEGEE. This CDR3 region has 16 residues. CDR3 bases: TGTGCCAGCAGTCTACCCGGGGTCCACCTTGGGAATGAGCAGTTCTTC. Translated, it gives CASSLPGVHLGNEQFF.

This clone has more than one count but fewer than ten. The chain carries TRBV27 and TRBJ1-4, with D uncertain. V was shortened by 2 bases and J by 8 bases, with 12 bases between the two germline ends. Germline V gene data show CDR1 as MNHEY and CDR2 as SMNVEV (reference sequence). The CDR3 is 14 amino acids. The CDR3 DNA follows: TGTGCCAGCAGTTTACAAGGGCTTGGGGAAAAACTGTTTTTT. Its translation: CASSLQGLGEKLFF.

This chain connects TRBV5-4 to TRBJ2-2, with TRBD1 matching 7 bases. This CDR3 is 15 amino acids long. Germline assignment: CDR1 SGHNT and CDR2 YYREEE (reference sequence). V lost 3 bases to trimming and J lost 1 base; unmatched junction nucleotides: 3. This CDR3 reads CASSSRDRNTGELFF. CDR3 sequence (DNA): TGTGCCAGCAGCTCCCGGGACAGGAACACCGGGGAGCTGTTTTTT.

On this clone: This CDR3 is also generated by other DNA sequences in the sample. The genes are TRBV7-9 and TRBJ2-7; 8 bases are a match to TRBD1. The trim removed 5 bases at V and 5 bases at J, leaving 2 bases unmatched. The CDR3 has 12 amino acids. The germline V gene encodes CDR1 SEHNR and CDR2 FQNEAQ (reference sequence). In nucleotides, the CDR3 is TGTGCCAGCAGCCTGACAGGGGACGAGCAGTACTTC. Residues: CASSLTGDEQYF.

The chain carries TRBV7-9 and TRBJ2-2, with 8 bases that match TRBD2. The CDR3 has 15 residues. V was pared by 7 bases and J by 5 bases, with 9 bases of the junction left unmatched. CDR1 is SEHNR and CDR2 is FQNEAQ in the germline V gene (reference sequence). CDR3 region: CASNRSGRKTGELFF. The CDR3 DNA reads as TGTGCCAGCAACAGGAGCGGGAGAAAAACCGGGGAGCTGTTTTTT.

The chain employs TRBV6-5 and TRBJ1-3; possible D gene TRBD1, 5 bases. V was trimmed by 2 bases and J by 0 bases, leaving 8 bases between them. Germline assignment: CDR1 MNHEY and CDR2 SVGAGI. CDR3 size: 15 residues. The CDR3 loop is CASSYGGGSGNTIYF. The DNA of the CDR3 is TGTGCCAGCAGTTACGGGGGGGGCTCTGGAAACACCATATATTTT.

V is TRBV7-2 and J is TRBJ2-7; D may match TRBD1 or TRBD2 (5 bases each). Germline V gene lookup returns CDR1 SGHTA and CDR2 FQGNSA. Trimming removed 4 bases at V and 2 bases at J, with 21 bases between. There are 17 residues in the CDR3. The CDR3 loop reads CASSSQRVLVGAYEQYF. CDR3 DNA sequence: TGTGCCAGCAGCTCCCAAAGGGTCCTCGTGGGGGCCTACGAGCAGTACTTC.

In its sample, this clone was seen a few times. The same CDR3 is also encoded by other DNA sequences in this sample. The genes are TRBV6-6 and TRBJ2-1; 7 bases are shared with TRBD1. The CDR3 has 15 amino acids. After removal of 5 bases from V and 0 bases from J, the junction contained 4 bases not matched to a gene. Germline assignment: CDR1 MNHNY and CDR2 SVGAGI (reference sequence). The CDR3 nucleotides read TGTGCCAGCAGTCAACAGGGGAGCTCCTACAATGAGCAGTTCTTC. Translation gives CASSQQGSSYNEQFF.

V usage is TRBV28 and J usage is TRBJ1-5, with TRBD1 as a possible D gene (5 bases). The CDR3 sequence is 14 residues long. Germline V CDR1 and CDR2: MDHEN, SYDVKM. Trimming took 1 base from V and 7 from J, leaving 11 bases between them. Written as DNA, the CDR3 is TGTGCCAGCAGTTTATATGCGGGGGGGCAGCCCCAGCATTTT. This gives the protein CASSLYAGGQPQHF.

This chain uses TRBV6-5 with TRBJ1-2; no clear D. This CDR3 is built from 15 residues. CDR1 is MNHEY and CDR2 is SVGAGI in the germline V gene. V shed 2 bases and J shed 3 bases, with 13 bases lying between them. CDR3: CASSYGGISDYGYTF. Here the CDR3 DNA reads TGTGCCAGCAGTTACGGAGGGATTTCAGACTATGGCTACACCTTC.

The chain joins TRBV13 to TRBJ2-1, with a possible D match to TRBD2 (6 bases). The CDR3 has 13 amino acids. Germline-derived CDR1 and CDR2 are PRHDT and FYEKMQ (reference sequence). V was clipped by 5 bases and J by 8 bases, with 13 bases between them. CDR3 in DNA: TGTGCCAGCAGCCGGGAAGCGGGCTATGAGCAGTTCTTC. Its protein is CASSREAGYEQFF.

This chain joins TRBV6-5 and TRBJ2-7; 10 bases fit TRBD2. Germline CDR1 is MNHEY and CDR2 is SVGAGI. The CDR3 extends over 15 amino acids. J lost 1 base, V lost 6 bases, and 6 bases had no gene match. CDR3 region: CASSPRGLASYEQYF. Written as DNA, the CDR3 is TGTGCCAGCAGCCCGCGGGGACTAGCGTCCTACGAGCAGTACTTC.

The chain uses TRBV2 and TRBJ2-3, with D possibly called TRBD1 or TRBD2 (5 bases each). Germline values: CDR1 SNHLY, CDR2 FYNNEI. V shed 8 bases and J shed 1 base, with 13 bases lying between them. The CDR3 length is 14 residues. The CDR3 sequence is CASGYTGRTDTQYF. The CDR3 DNA reads TGTGCCAGCGGGTATACGGGGCGCACAGATACGCAGTATTTT.

The chain links TRBV27 to TRBJ1-2; the D is unclear. Per the germline V gene, CDR1 is MNHEY and CDR2 is SMNVEV (reference sequence). The CDR3 contains 14 residues. Trimming cost V 4 bases and J 5 bases, with 14 bases left between them. The CDR3 here is CASSSYADLYGYTF. The CDR3 coding sequence is TGTGCCAGCAGTTCCTACGCGGACCTTTATGGCTACACCTTC.

The genes are TRBV27 and TRBJ1-2, with unresolved D. The CDR3 length is 15 residues. With 7 bases removed from V and 7 bases from J, the gap between germline ends came to 22 bases. Germline V gene data show CDR1 as MNHEY and CDR2 as SMNVEV (reference sequence). CDR3 residues: CASTPLERGKGGYTF. The DNA for the CDR3 is TGTGCCAGCACCCCCCTGGAGCGGGGAAAGGGTGGCTACACCTTC.

This clone showed up just a few times. The chain employs TRBV5-1 and TRBJ2-5; possibly TRBD1 or TRBD2 for D (5 bases each). This CDR3 region has 15 residues. Looked up from germline, CDR1 is SGHRS and CDR2 is YFSETQ. The V end lost 1 base, the J end lost 1 base, and 11 bases lay between the germline ends. The CDR3 nucleotides read TGCGCCAGCAGCTTGCGGGACGGCCTCCAAGAGACCCAGTACTTC. Protein: CASSLRDGLQETQYF.

This chain connects TRBV11-2 to TRBJ1-1, with D perhaps TRBD1 (5 bases). Between the trimmed V and J ends, which lost 5 bases and 1 base, there was a span of 20 bases. The CDR3 is 17 amino acids. From germline, CDR1 is SGHAT and CDR2 FQNNGV. The CDR3 region is CASSLGVTRGRNTEAFF. The CDR3 region has the DNA TGTGCCAGCAGCCTGGGGGTAACCCGGGGACGGAACACTGAAGCTTTCTTT.

The chain links TRBV7-3 to TRBJ2-1; 9 bases line up with TRBD1. Losses at the gene ends were 4 bases for V and 3 bases for J; bases not matched to a gene: 10. CDR3 length: 17 amino acids. Germline V lookup: CDR1 SGHTA, CDR2 FQGTGA. The CDR3 bases are TGTGCCAGCAGCTCGGGGCTCCGGGACAGGGTCTACAATGAGCAGTTCTTC. Residues: CASSSGLRDRVYNEQFF.

This clone came up a few times. The chain has TRBV15 and TRBJ1-1, with no clear D. Germline V gene sequence: CDR1 LNHNV, CDR2 YYDKDF (reference sequence). V was trimmed by 0 bases and J by 3 bases, leaving 14 bases between them. The CDR3 is 16 residues long. CDR3 amino acids: CATSRDRVRSDTEAFF. Written as DNA, the CDR3 is TGTGCCACCAGCAGAGATCGGGTGCGGTCGGACACTGAAGCTTTCTTT.

This sequence joins TRBV6-6 and TRBJ1-5; maybe TRBD1 (6 bases). V was pared by 5 bases and J by 8 bases, with 16 bases between. Germline CDR1 and CDR2: MNHNY and SVGAGI (reference sequence). This CDR3 region has 14 residues. CDR3 residues: CASSGQSRIEPQHF. CDR3 DNA: TGTGCCAGCAGTGGACAGAGCCGAATTGAGCCCCAGCATTTT.

The chain has TRBV4-1 and TRBJ1-4; possibly TRBD1 for D (5 bases). The CDR3 has 16 residues. Germline V gene data show CDR1 as MGHRA and CDR2 as YSYEKL. V gave up 3 bases and J gave up 6 bases, with 17 bases separating them. In nucleotides, the CDR3 is TGCGCCAGCAGCCAGCCATTAGGGACGGAATATGAAAAACTGTTTTTT. Translated, it gives CASSQPLGTEYEKLFF.

The chain is built from TRBV10-3 and TRBJ1-5, with D possibly being TRBD1 (5 bases). The CDR3 totals 13 residues. Per germline, CDR1 ENHRY and CDR2 SYGVKD. V was shortened by 10 bases and J by 5 bases, with 15 bases between the two germline ends. The CDR3 sequence is CASKTGDDQPQHF. The CDR3 nucleotides are TGTGCCAGCAAGACGGGGGATGATCAGCCCCAGCATTTT.

The chain joins TRBV4-2 to TRBJ2-2; D gene uncertain. CDR1 is LGHNA, CDR2 YNFKEQ, per germline. CDR3 length: 14 residues. Trimming took 0 bases from V and 7 from J, leaving 9 bases between them. The CDR3 coding sequence is TGTGCCAGCAGCCAAGATCTTTTTAGCGGGGAGCTGTTTTTT. Translated, it gives CASSQDLFSGELFF.

This clone was observed once. V gene TRBV30 combines with J gene TRBJ2-1, with unresolved D. The CDR3 covers 14 residues. CDR1 and CDR2 (germline): GTSNPN, SVGIG (reference sequence). Trimming left V 3 bases short and J 7 bases short, with 16 bases between. In DNA, the CDR3 is TGTGCCTGGAGCAGAGCCTCAGCCGGGAATGAGCAGTTCTTC. It specifies CAWSRASAGNEQFF.

This sequence joins TRBV5-4 and TRBJ2-4; TRBD1 or TRBD2 may be the D gene (5 bases each). The CDR3 is made up of 13 amino acids. Trimming pared 0 bases from V and 8 bases from J, leaving 9 bases between. CDR1 and CDR2 (germline): SGHNT, YYREEE (reference sequence). CDR3 protein: CASSLAGSHIQYF. In DNA, the CDR3 is TGTGCCAGCAGCTTGGCAGGGAGTCACATTCAGTACTTC.

This chain connects TRBV10-3 to TRBJ1-4; D is ambiguous. Germline-derived CDR1 and CDR2 are ENHRY and SYGVKD. The V and J ends lost 8 bases and 4 bases respectively, with 14 bases between them. The CDR3 length is 14 residues. The CDR3 sequence is CAIGSREGNEKLFF. CDR3 bases: TGTGCCATCGGGTCGAGGGAGGGTAATGAAAAACTGTTTTTT.

The rearrangement joins TRBV6-1 to TRBJ1-2; 7 bases agree with TRBD1. The junction had 20 bases not matched to a gene; V was cut back by 10 bases and J by 9 bases. There are 15 residues in the CDR3. CDR1 is MNHNS, CDR2 SASEGT, per germline. The CDR3, as DNA: TGTGCCACCTCTTGGGACAGCCTTATCGTTGGTAGCTACACCTTC. It specifies CATSWDSLIVGSYTF.

This clone has a single count. The V and J genes are TRBV6-6 and TRBJ1-2; no clear D. The CDR3 runs to 15 residues. V was pared by 4 bases and J by 4 bases, with 16 bases between. Looked up from germline, CDR1 is MNHNY and CDR2 is SVGAGI (reference sequence). Here the CDR3 DNA reads TGTGCCAGCAGTTTGGACGGAGGCGGCGGCTATGGCTACACCTTC. Amino acids: CASSLDGGGGYGYTF.

The chain joins TRBV7-9 to TRBJ2-4; tentatively, D is TRBD2 (5 bases). The CDR3 runs to 13 residues. CDR1 is SEHNR and CDR2 is FQNEAQ in the germline V gene (reference sequence). V lost 2 bases, J lost 8 bases, and 10 bases lay in between. The CDR3 here is CASSLRGDDIQYF. Written as DNA, the CDR3 is TGTGCCAGCAGCTTACGGGGTGATGACATTCAGTACTTC.